The rows below give T cell receptor beta chains drawn from one sample of a study of T cells in narcolepsy. Sequenced by immunoSEQ multiplex PCR; TCRdb stores in-frame clones only, minus some. The data show about 26,000 clones, roughly 86% seen once. The sample taken for sequencing was memory (CD45RA-) CD4+ T cells from blood. Receptor source: a human donor in good health. The CDR3 runs from the conserved cysteine through the conserved F or W. A D gene is named only where the DNA matches it firmly. Where a row states a size, it is once, few, many or the class of an expanded clone; other rows omit it.

cdr3_length: 14
d_call: NA
v_call: TRBV6-5
j_call: TRBJ1-2
clone_size: once
cdr3_aa: CASSYVSGNYGYTF
cdr3_nt: TGTGCCAGCAGTTACGTTTCTGGAAACTATGGCTACACCTTC

cdr3_length: 13
d_call: TRBD1
v_call: TRBV30
j_call: TRBJ2-7
clone_size: NA
cdr3_aa: CAWTQTGTYEQYF
cdr3_nt: TGTGCCTGGACTCAGACAGGGACCTACGAGCAGTACTTC

cdr3_length: 13
d_call: NA
v_call: TRBV27
j_call: TRBJ1-2
clone_size: NA
cdr3_aa: CASSYQGTDGYTF
cdr3_nt: TGTGCCAGCAGTTACCAGGGTACCGATGGCTACACCTTC

cdr3_length: 17
d_call: TRBD1
v_call: TRBV19
j_call: TRBJ1-5
clone_size: few
cdr3_aa: CASSLLTQGAVDQPQHF
cdr3_nt: TGTGCCAGTAGTTTACTCACACAGGGGGCGGTGGATCAGCCCCAGCATTTT

cdr3_length: 15
d_call: TRBD1
v_call: TRBV5-1
j_call: TRBJ2-7
clone_size: NA
cdr3_aa: CASSGGQGDLYEQYF
cdr3_nt: TGCGCCAGCAGCGGGGGACAGGGGGACCTCTACGAGCAGTACTTC

cdr3_length: 14
d_call: NA
v_call: TRBV6-6
j_call: TRBJ1-1
clone_size: NA
cdr3_aa: CASSYFAGSTEAFF
cdr3_nt: TGTGCCAGCAGTTATTTTGCAGGGAGTACTGAAGCTTTCTTT

cdr3_length: 14
d_call: NA
v_call: TRBV9
j_call: TRBJ1-6
clone_size: NA
cdr3_aa: CASSARDGVGPLHF
cdr3_nt: TGTGCCAGCAGCGCCCGGGACGGAGTGGGACCCCTCCACTTT

cdr3_length: 14
d_call: NA
v_call: TRBV6-1
j_call: TRBJ2-7
clone_size: NA
cdr3_aa: CASTTVGLNYEQYF
cdr3_nt: TGTGCCAGCACCACTGTAGGACTGAACTACGAGCAGTACTTC

cdr3_length: 15
d_call: TRBD2
v_call: TRBV7-2
j_call: TRBJ2-2
clone_size: NA
cdr3_aa: CASSWTSGNTGELFF
cdr3_nt: TGTGCCAGCAGCTGGACTAGCGGGAACACCGGGGAGCTGTTTTTT

cdr3_length: 16
d_call: NA
v_call: TRBV5-5
j_call: TRBJ2-2
clone_size: NA
cdr3_aa: CASSLGLQGSNGELFF
cdr3_nt: TGTGCCAGCAGCTTGGGCCTTCAGGGGAGTAACGGGGAGCTGTTTTTT

cdr3_length: 14
d_call: NA
v_call: TRBV30
j_call: TRBJ2-1
clone_size: NA
cdr3_aa: CAWSWPERHNEQFF
cdr3_nt: TGTGCCTGGAGTTGGCCAGAACGCCACAATGAGCAGTTCTTC

cdr3_length: 12
d_call: NA
v_call: TRBV29-1
j_call: TRBJ2-5
clone_size: NA
cdr3_aa: CSVEGLKETQYF
cdr3_nt: TGCAGCGTTGAGGGCTTAAAAGAGACCCAGTACTTC

cdr3_length: 11
d_call: NA
v_call: TRBV12-5
j_call: TRBJ2-7
clone_size: NA
cdr3_aa: CASGLRDEQYF
cdr3_nt: TGTGCTAGTGGTTTGCGCGACGAGCAGTACTTC

cdr3_length: 12
d_call: NA
v_call: TRBV28
j_call: TRBJ2-1
clone_size: NA
cdr3_aa: CASIMATGEQFF
cdr3_nt: TGTGCCAGTATAATGGCGACGGGTGAGCAGTTCTTC

cdr3_length: 12
d_call: NA
v_call: TRBV4-1
j_call: TRBJ2-5
clone_size: NA
cdr3_aa: CASSQERETQYF
cdr3_nt: TGCGCCAGCAGCCAAGAGCGAGAGACCCAGTACTTC

cdr3_length: 15
d_call: TRBD1
v_call: TRBV18
j_call: TRBJ2-2
clone_size: few
cdr3_aa: CASSPGQTSTGELFF
cdr3_nt: TGTGCCAGCTCACCGGGACAGACCAGCACCGGGGAGCTGTTTTTT

cdr3_length: 15
d_call: NA
v_call: TRBV7-9
j_call: TRBJ2-5
clone_size: few
cdr3_aa: CASSPPGKYQETQYF
cdr3_nt: TGTGCCAGCAGCCCCCCTGGGAAGTACCAAGAGACCCAGTACTTC

cdr3_length: 13
d_call: NA
v_call: TRBV9
j_call: TRBJ1-5
clone_size: NA
cdr3_aa: CASSRGGNQPQHF
cdr3_nt: TGTGCCAGCAGCCGGGGGGGCAATCAGCCCCAGCATTTT

cdr3_length: 15
d_call: TRBD2
v_call: TRBV19
j_call: TRBJ2-1
clone_size: NA
cdr3_aa: CASSIFSGSFNEQFF
cdr3_nt: TGTGCCAGTAGTATATTTAGCGGGAGTTTCAATGAGCAGTTCTTC

cdr3_length: 11
d_call: NA
v_call: TRBV6-6
j_call: TRBJ2-2
clone_size: NA
cdr3_aa: CASSQTGELFF
cdr3_nt: TGTGCCAGCAGTCAGACCGGGGAGCTGTTTTTT

cdr3_length: 16
d_call: TRBD2
v_call: TRBV5-8
j_call: TRBJ2-5
clone_size: NA
cdr3_aa: CASSPGGGGAQETQYF
cdr3_nt: TGTGCCAGCAGCCCCGGGGGCGGGGGGGCCCAAGAGACCCAGTACTTC

cdr3_length: 14
d_call: TRBD1
v_call: TRBV19
j_call: TRBJ1-5
clone_size: NA
cdr3_aa: CASRLTGDNQPQHF
cdr3_nt: TGTGCCAGTAGATTGACAGGGGACAATCAGCCCCAGCATTTT

cdr3_length: 14
d_call: TRBD1
v_call: TRBV11-2
j_call: TRBJ2-7
clone_size: NA
cdr3_aa: CASSYRDRGYEQYF
cdr3_nt: TGTGCCAGCAGCTACCGGGACAGGGGGTACGAGCAGTACTTC

cdr3_length: 14
d_call: TRBD1
v_call: TRBV12-5
j_call: TRBJ2-7
clone_size: NA
cdr3_aa: CASGPADRVIEQYF
cdr3_nt: TGTGCTAGTGGACCCGCGGACAGGGTTATTGAGCAGTACTTC